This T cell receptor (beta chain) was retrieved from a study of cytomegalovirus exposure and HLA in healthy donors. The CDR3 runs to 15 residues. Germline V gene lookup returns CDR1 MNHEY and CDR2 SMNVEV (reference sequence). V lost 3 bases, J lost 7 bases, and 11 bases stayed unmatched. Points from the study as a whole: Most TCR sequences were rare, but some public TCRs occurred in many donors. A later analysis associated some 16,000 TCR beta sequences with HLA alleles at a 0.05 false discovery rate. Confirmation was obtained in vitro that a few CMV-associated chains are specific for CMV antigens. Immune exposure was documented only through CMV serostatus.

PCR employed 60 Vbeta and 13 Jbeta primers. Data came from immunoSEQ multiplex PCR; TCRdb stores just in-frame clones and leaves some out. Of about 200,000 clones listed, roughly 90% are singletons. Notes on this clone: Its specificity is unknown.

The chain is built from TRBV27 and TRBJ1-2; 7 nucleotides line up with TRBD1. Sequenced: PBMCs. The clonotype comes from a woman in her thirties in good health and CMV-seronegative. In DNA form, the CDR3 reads TGTGCCAGCAGTTTCCTGCAGGGGGGCGGTCGTGGCTACACCTTC. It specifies CASSFLQGGGRGYTF.